This T cell receptor (beta chain) originates from a study of shared clonotypes between healthy human individuals. Germline V CDR1 and CDR2: MDHEN, SYDVKM. The CDR3 extends over 15 amino acids. After removal of 3 bases from V and 1 base from J, the junction contained 0 bases not matched to a gene. Sequencing used immunoSEQ multiplex PCR; TCRdb keeps in-frame clones, though not all of them. The data contain roughly 1,500,000 clones, approximately 98.5% of them singletons. Sequencing used naive CD4+ T cells sorted from blood. Described subset: CD45RA+ positively selected. This sequence originates from a young man in good health. The V and J genes are TRBV28 and TRBJ1-5; 10 bases line up with TRBD1. The DNA of the CDR3 is TGTGCCAGCAGTTTGGGACAGGGGAGCAATCAGCCCCAGCATTTT. Protein: CASSLGQGSNQPQHF. The variable domain in full, completed from reference TRBV28 and TRBJ1-5, reads DVKVTQSSRYLVKRTGEKVFLECVQDMDHENMFWYRQDPGLGLRLIYFSYDVKMKEKGDIPEGYSVSREKKERFSLILESASTNQTSMYLCASSLGQGSNQPQHFGDGTRLSIL.